This paragraph covers one TCR beta chain sequence. Its antigen is unknown. These data are taken from a study of monozygotic twins with cystic fibrosis. Study conclusions and caveats: Monozygotic CF twins shared more identical nucleotide clonotypes than unrelated patients. J usage was most co-twin-similar in 8 of 16 pairs, V in 13. Clonality was generally low (median about 0.01), higher in the most severe patients. Age, concordance and disease severity did not associate with shared CDR3 numbers.

CDR3 length: 13 residues. Trimming left V 4 bases short and J 1 base short, with 7 bases between. Germline V gene data show CDR1 as SGHTA and CDR2 as FQGNSA. Clones were sequenced by immunoSEQ multiplex PCR, and TCRdb holds only the in-frame ones, with some missing. The sample carries about 35,000 clones, approximately 72% recorded once. The clonotype comes from a girl aged 10-17 years with cystic fibrosis. The sample taken for sequencing was blood. This sequence joins TRBV7-2 and TRBJ1-2, with D hard to call. CDR3 bases: TGTGCCAGCAGCTCGATTTTTAACTATGGCTACACCTTC. Encoded protein: CASSSIFNYGYTF.